This T cell receptor beta chain derives from a study of blood T cell repertoires in COVID-19. Study-wide background: From the United States, Italy and Spain came samples of acute and convalescent COVID-19. T cells, B-cell-depleted T cells, or PBMCs supplied cDNA or gDNA.

This CDR3 comprises 15 residues. Germline V gives CDR1 SSHAT, CDR2 FNYEAQ (reference sequence). V gave up 5 bases and J gave up 4 bases; unmatched junction bases: 6. Per the study methods: Reference gene primers were amplified, and this amplification served to estimate nucleated cell counts. Assay used: immunoSEQ multiplex PCR; TCRdb lists only in-frame clones, some missing. V, J and clone size are those of that table, while D and trimming were read from the DNA. The sample carries roughly 150,000 clones, under 85% recorded once. The sequenced sample was peripheral blood. The V and J genes are TRBV7-7 and TRBJ2-2; 8 bases agree with TRBD2. The source is a man in his sixties or seventies with acute or convalescent COVID-19. Written as DNA, the CDR3 is TGTGCCAGCAGCCCCGGGGGGGCGGGCACCGGGGAGCTGTTTTTT. The encoded protein is CASSPGGAGTGELFF. Full variable domain (missing parts from reference TRBV7-7 and TRBJ2-2): GAGVSQSPRYKVTKRGQDVTLRCDPISSHATLYWYQQALGQGPEFLTYFNYEAQPDKSGLPSDRFSAERPEGSISTLTIQRTEQRDSAMYRCASSPGGAGTGELFFGEGSRLTVL.